This T cell receptor (beta chain) derives from a study of blood T cell repertoires in COVID-19. Overall study: Samples representing acute and convalescent COVID-19 were sourced from the United States, Italy and Spain. The cDNA or gDNA used as material had been derived from T cells, B-cell-depleted T cells, or PBMCs.

Source study methods: By means of reference gene primer amplification, nucleated cell counts were estimated. The data were produced by immunoSEQ multiplex PCR, yet TCRdb's version contains in-frame clones alone and is incomplete. The DNA gave D and trimming, while V, J and clone size come from that table. The table lists 200,000 to 300,000 clones, 80% to 90% of them singletons, with over 2% in the top ten. The length of the CDR3 is 13 residues. CDR1 and CDR2 from the germline V gene are SGHTA and FQGTGA. Trimming took 1 base from V and 1 from J, leaving 4 bases between them. The sequencing sample was made of peripheral blood. The receptor was isolated from a woman aged 50 to 65 with acute or convalescent COVID-19. The rearrangement joins TRBV7-3 to TRBJ1-1; D unresolved. CDR3 nucleotides: TGTGCCAGCAGCTTAAACAGGAACACTGAAGCTTTCTTT. It is translated as CASSLNRNTEAFF.